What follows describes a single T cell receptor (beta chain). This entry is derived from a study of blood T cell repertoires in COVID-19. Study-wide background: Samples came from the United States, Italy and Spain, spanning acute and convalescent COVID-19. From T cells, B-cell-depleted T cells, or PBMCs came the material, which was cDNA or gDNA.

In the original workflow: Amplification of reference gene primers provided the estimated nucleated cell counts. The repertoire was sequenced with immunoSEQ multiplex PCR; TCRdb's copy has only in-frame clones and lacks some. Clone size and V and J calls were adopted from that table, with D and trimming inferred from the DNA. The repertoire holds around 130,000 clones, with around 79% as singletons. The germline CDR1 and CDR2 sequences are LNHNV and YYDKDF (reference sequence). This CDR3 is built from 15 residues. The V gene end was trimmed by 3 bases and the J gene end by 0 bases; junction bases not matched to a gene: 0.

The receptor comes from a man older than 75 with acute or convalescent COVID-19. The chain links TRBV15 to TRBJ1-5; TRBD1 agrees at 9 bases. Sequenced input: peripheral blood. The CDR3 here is CATSRDRGSNQPQHF. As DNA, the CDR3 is TGTGCCACCAGCAGGGACAGGGGTAGCAATCAGCCCCAGCATTTT.